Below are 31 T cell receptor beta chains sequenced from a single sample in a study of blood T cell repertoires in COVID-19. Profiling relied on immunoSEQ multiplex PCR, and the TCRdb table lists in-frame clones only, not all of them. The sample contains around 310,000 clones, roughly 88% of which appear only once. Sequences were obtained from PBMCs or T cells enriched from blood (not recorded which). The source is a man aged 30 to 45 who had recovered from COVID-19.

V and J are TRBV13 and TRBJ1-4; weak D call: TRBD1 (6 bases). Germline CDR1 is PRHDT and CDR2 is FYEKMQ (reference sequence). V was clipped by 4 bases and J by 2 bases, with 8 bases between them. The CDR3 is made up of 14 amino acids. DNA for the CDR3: TGTGCCAGCAGCTCGGGACACACTAATGAAAAACTGTTTTTT. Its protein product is CASSSGHTNEKLFF.

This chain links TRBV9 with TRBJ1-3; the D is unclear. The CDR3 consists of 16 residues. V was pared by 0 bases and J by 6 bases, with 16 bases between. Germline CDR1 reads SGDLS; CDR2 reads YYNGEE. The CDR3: CASSVDSGAYENTIYF. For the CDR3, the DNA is TGTGCCAGCAGCGTAGACAGCGGTGCCTATGAAAACACCATATATTTT.

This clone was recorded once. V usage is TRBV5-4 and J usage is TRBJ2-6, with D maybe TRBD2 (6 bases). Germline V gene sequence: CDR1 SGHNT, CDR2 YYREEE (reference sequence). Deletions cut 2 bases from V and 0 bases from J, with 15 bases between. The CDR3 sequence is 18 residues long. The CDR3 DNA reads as TGTGCCAGCAGCTTCCAACGGGGCGGGGACTCTGGGGCCAACGTCCTGACTTTC. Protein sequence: CASSFQRGGDSGANVLTF.

The CDR3 DNA is TGTGCCAGCAGCTTGGAGGGGTCCGGAAACACCATATATTTT. Encoded protein: CASSLEGSGNTIYF. The chain carries TRBV5-6 and TRBJ1-3; D is possibly TRBD1 (5 bases). The CDR3 has 14 residues. Germline V gene sequence: CDR1 SGHDT, CDR2 YYEEEE. V gave up 0 bases and J gave up 4 bases, with 8 bases separating them.

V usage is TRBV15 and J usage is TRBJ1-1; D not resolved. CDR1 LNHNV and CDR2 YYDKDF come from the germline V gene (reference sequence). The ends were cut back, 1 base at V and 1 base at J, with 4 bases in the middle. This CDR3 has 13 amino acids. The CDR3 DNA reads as TGTGCCACCAGCAGAGGGGCGAACACTGAAGCTTTCTTT. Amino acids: CATSRGANTEAFF.

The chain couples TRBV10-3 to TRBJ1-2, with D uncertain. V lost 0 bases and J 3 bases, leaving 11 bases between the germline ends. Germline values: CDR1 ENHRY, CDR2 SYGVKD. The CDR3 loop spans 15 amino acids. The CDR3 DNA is TGTGCCATCAGTGAGTCTGCTGACACCGACTATGGCTACACCTTC. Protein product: CAISESADTDYGYTF.

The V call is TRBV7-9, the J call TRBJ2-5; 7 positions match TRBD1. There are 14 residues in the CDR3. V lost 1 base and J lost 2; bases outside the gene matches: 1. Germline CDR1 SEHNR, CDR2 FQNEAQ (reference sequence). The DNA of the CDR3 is TGTGCCAGCAGCTTAGTGACAGGGCAAGAGACCCAGTACTTC. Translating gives CASSLVTGQETQYF. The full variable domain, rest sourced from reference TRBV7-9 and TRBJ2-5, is DTGVSQNPRHKITKRGQNVTFRCDPISEHNRLYWYRQTLGQGPEFLTYFQNEAQLEKSRLLSDRFSAERPKGSFSTLEIQRTEQGDSAMYLCASSLVTGQETQYFGPGTRLLVL.

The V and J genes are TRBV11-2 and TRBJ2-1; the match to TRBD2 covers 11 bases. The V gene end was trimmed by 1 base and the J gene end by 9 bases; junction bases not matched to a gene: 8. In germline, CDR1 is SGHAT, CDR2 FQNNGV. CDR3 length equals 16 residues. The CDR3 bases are TGTGCCAGCAGCTTAGTATTTAGCGGGGGGGCCTCTGAGCAGTTCTTC. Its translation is CASSLVFSGGASEQFF.

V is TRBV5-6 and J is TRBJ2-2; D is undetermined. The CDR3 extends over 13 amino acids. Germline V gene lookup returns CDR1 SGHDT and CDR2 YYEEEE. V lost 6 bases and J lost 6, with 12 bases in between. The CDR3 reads CASTWWASGELFF. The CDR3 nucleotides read TGTGCCAGCACTTGGTGGGCGTCCGGGGAGCTGTTTTTT.

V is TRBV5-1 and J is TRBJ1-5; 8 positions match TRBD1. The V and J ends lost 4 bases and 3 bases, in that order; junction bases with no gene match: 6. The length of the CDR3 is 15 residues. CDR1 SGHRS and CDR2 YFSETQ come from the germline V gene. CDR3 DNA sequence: TGCGCCAGCAGCCTCGGACAGGGCGACAATCAGCCCCAGCATTTT. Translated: CASSLGQGDNQPQHF.

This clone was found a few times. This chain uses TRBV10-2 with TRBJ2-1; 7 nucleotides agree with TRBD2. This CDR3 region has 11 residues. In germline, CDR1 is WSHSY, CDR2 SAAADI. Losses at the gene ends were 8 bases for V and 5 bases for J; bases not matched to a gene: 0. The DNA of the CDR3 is TGCGCCAGCCGGGAGGACAATGAGCAGTTCTTC. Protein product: CASREDNEQFF.

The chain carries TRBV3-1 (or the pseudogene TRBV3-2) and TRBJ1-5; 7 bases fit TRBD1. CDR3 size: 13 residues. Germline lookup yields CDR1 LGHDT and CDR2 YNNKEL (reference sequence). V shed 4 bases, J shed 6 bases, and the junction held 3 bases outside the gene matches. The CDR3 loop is CASSLGTVQPQHF. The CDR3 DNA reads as TGTGCCAGCAGCCTCGGGACAGTTCAGCCCCAGCATTTT.

Written as DNA, the CDR3 is TGTGCCAGCAGCGCCTCCCTTAGTTATGACAATGAGCAGTTCTTC. It codes for CASSASLSYDNEQFF. The chain recombines TRBV9 with TRBJ2-1; D unresolved. The CDR3 runs 15 residues. CDR1 is SGDLS, CDR2 YYNGEE, per germline. Trimming shortened V by 3 bases and J by 5 bases, and 15 bases separated the two germline ends.

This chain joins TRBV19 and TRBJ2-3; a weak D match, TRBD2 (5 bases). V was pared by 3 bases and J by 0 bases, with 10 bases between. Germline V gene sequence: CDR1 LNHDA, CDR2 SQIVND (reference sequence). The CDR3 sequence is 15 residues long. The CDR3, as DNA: TGTGCCAGTAGTATTCTAGCCGCTAGCACAGATACGCAGTATTTT. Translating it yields CASSILAASTDTQYF.

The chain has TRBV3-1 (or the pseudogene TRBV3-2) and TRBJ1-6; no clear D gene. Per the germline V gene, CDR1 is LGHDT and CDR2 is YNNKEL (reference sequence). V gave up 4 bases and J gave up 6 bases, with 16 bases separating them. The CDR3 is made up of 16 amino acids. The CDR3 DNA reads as TGTGCCAGCAGCCTCAATTGGGGAGGGAGTAATTCACCCCTCCACTTT. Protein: CASSLNWGGSNSPLHF.

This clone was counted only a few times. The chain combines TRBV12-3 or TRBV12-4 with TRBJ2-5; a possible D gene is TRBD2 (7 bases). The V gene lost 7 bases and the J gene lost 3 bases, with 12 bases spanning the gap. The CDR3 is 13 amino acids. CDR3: CASKGGWEETQYF. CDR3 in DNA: TGTGCCAGCAAGGGGGGGTGGGAAGAGACCCAGTACTTC.

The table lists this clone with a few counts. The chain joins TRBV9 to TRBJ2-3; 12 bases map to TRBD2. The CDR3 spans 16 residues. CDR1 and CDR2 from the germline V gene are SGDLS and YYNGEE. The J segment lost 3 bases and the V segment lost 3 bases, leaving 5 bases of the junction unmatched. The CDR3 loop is CASSARLAGETDTQYF. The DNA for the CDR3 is TGTGCCAGCAGCGCCCGACTAGCGGGGGAAACAGATACGCAGTATTTT.

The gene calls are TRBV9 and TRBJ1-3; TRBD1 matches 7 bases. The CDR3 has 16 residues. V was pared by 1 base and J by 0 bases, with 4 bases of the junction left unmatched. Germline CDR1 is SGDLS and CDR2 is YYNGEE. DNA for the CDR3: TGTGCCAGCAGCGTACGGGACAGTTCCTCTGGAAACACCATATATTTT. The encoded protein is CASSVRDSSSGNTIYF.

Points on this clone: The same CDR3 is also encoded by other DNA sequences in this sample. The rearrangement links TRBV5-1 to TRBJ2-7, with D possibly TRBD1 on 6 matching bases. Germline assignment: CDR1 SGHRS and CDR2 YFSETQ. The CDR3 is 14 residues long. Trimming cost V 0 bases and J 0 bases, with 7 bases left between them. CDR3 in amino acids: CASSLGQVSYEQYF. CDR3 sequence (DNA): TGCGCCAGCAGCTTGGGACAGGTCTCCTACGAGCAGTACTTC.

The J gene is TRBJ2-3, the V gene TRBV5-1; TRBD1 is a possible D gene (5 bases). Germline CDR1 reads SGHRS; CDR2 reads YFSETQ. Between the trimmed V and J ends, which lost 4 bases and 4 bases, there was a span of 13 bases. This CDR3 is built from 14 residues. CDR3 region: CASSPDKSSDTQYF. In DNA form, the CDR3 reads TGCGCCAGCAGCCCGGACAAGTCGTCAGATACGCAGTATTTT.

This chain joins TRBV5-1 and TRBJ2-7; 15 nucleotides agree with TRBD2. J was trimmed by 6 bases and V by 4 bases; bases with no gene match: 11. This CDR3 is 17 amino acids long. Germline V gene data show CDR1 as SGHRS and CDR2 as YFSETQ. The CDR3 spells CASSPLPGLAGGFEQYF. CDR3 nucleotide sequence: TGCGCCAGCAGCCCTCTACCGGGACTAGCGGGGGGTTTCGAGCAGTACTTC.

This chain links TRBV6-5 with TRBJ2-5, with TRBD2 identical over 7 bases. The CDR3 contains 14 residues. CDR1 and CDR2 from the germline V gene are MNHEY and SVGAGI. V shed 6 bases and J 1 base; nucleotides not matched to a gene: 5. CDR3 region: CASSLGEGQETQYF. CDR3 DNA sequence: TGTGCCAGCAGCCTAGGGGAGGGCCAAGAGACCCAGTACTTC.

CDR3 nucleotide sequence: TGTGCCAGCAGAGCAAACAGGGGTACCACAGATACGCAGTATTTT. Its translation: CASRANRGTTDTQYF. The chain employs TRBV11-2 and TRBJ2-3, with 7 bases fitting TRBD1. This CDR3 contains 15 residues. Germline CDR1 reads SGHAT; CDR2 reads FQNNGV. J gave up 2 bases and V 6 bases, and 8 bases lay outside the gene matches.

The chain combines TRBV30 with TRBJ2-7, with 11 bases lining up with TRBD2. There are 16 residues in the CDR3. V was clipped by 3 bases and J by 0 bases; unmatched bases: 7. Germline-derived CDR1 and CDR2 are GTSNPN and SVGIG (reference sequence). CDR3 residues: CAWRQTSGAISYEQYF. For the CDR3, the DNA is TGTGCCTGGAGACAGACTAGCGGGGCTATCTCCTACGAGCAGTACTTC. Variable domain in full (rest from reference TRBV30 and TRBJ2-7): SQTIHQWPATLVQPVGSPLSLECTVEGTSNPNLYWYRQAAGRGLQLLFYSVGIGQISSEVPQNLSASRPQDRQFILSSKKLLLSDSGFYLCAWRQTSGAISYEQYFGPGTRLTVT.

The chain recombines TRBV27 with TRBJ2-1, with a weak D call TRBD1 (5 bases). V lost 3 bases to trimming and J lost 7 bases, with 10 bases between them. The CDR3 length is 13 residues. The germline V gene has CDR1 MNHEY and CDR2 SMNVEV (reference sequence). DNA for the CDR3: TGTGCCAGCAGTTTGGACATGAGGAATGAGCAGTTCTTC. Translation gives CASSLDMRNEQFF.

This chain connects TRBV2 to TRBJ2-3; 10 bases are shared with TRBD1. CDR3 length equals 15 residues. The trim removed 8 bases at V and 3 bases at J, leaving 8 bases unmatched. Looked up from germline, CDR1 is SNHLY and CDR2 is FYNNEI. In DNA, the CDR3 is TGTGCCAGCCCAGCAGGGACAGGGGTAACAGATACGCAGTATTTT. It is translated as CASPAGTGVTDTQYF.

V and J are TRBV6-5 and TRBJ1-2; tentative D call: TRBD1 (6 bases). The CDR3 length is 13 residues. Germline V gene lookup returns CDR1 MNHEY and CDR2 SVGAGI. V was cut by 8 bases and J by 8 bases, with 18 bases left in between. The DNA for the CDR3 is TGTGCCAGCTCCCAAGGGGGGGGTTACGGCTACACCTTC. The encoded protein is CASSQGGGYGYTF.

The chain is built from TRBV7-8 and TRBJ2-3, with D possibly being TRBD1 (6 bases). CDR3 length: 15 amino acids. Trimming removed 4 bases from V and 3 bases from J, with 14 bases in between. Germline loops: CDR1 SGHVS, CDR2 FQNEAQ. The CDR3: CASSSRQVGTDTQYF. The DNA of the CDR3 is TGTGCCAGCAGCTCGAGACAGGTCGGGACAGATACGCAGTATTTT.

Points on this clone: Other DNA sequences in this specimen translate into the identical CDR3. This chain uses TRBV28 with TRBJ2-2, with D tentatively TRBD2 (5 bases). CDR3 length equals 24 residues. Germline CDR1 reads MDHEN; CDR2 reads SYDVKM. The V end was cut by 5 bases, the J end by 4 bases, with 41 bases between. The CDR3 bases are TGTGCCAGCAGTCCGGCCGGAGTATGGGCGGACTGGCGCGGACCCAGTGGGATCACCGGGGAGCTGTTTTTT. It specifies CASSPAGVWADWRGPSGITGELFF. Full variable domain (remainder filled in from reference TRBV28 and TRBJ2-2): DVKVTQSSRYLVKRTGEKVFLECVQDMDHENMFWYRQDPGLGLRLIYFSYDVKMKEKGDIPEGYSVSREKKERFSLILESASTNQTSMYLCASSPAGVWADWRGPSGITGELFFGEGSRLTVL.

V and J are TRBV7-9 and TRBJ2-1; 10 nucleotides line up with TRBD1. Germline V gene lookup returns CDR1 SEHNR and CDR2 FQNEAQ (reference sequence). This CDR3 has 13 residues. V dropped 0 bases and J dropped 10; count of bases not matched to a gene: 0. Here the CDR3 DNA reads TGTGCCAGCAGCTTAGCGGGACAGGGGGAGCAGTTCTTC. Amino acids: CASSLAGQGEQFF.

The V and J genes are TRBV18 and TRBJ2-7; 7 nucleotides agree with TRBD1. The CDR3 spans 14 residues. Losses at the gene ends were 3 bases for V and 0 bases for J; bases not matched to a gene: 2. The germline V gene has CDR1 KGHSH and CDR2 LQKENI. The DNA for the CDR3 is TGTGCCAGCTCACCCAACAGGGGCTCCTACGAGCAGTACTTC. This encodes CASSPNRGSYEQYF.